The entry below describes one TCR beta chain. The antigen remains unidentified. TCRdb re-called the RACE reads through MiXCR, storing one row per CDR3 protein. The data hold some 400,000 distinct CDR3 sequences, with more than 4.5% observed a single time. This specimen comes from a study of human T cells and chemical hapten exposure. Study-level points and caveats: Counts of TCRs expanded at PT1 correlated positively with patch test score.

The V gene's germline CDR1 is MNHEY and CDR2 SVGEGT. The junction had 8 bases not matched to a gene; V was cut back by 5 bases and J by 12 bases. The CDR3 totals 12 residues. Time point reported: patch test 1, 2 weeks after DPC sensitization. Treatment indicated: therapeutic diphenylcyclopropenone sensitization with weekly scalp DPC. Sample: whole blood, taken in connection with sensitization to the hapten diphenylcyclopropenone (DPC). This clonotype originated in a woman between 45 and 65 years old with alopecia areata. Some clones in this sample may be carry-over from other donors' samples. The genes are TRBV6-2 or TRBV6-3 and TRBJ2-7; TRBD1 agrees at 9 bases. The CDR3 sequence: CASSPTGGSWYF. CDR3 DNA: TGTGCCAGCAGTCCCACAGGGGGCTCGTGGTACTTC.